This TCR beta chain was identified in a study of blood T cell repertoires in COVID-19. Looking at the study overall: Acute and convalescent COVID-19 samples came from the United States, Italy and Spain. PBMCs, B-cell-depleted T cells, or T cells were the source of the cDNA or gDNA that made up the material.

Authors' methods: Amplification of reference gene primers was used by the study to estimate nucleated cell counts. Sequencing used immunoSEQ multiplex PCR; TCRdb keeps in-frame clones, though not all of them. V and J calls and clone size are copied from that table; D and trimming were computed from the DNA. The repertoire holds approximately 97,000 clones, approximately 90% seen once, with around 5% in the top ten. The CDR3 sequence is 17 residues long. One Seattle source followed patients from active infection through their disease course. The sequenced sample consisted of peripheral blood. The clonotype comes from a woman in her forties or fifties with COVID-19, enrolled during active disease. This chain uses TRBV21-1 with TRBJ2-7; TRBD2 is the table's D call, not checked against the DNA. TRBV21-1 is a pseudogene segment. CDR3 amino acids: CASSKFESGAFVDEQYF. The CDR3 nucleotides are TGTGCCAGCAGCAAGTTTGAAAGCGGGGCCTTTGTAGACGAGCAGTACTTC.